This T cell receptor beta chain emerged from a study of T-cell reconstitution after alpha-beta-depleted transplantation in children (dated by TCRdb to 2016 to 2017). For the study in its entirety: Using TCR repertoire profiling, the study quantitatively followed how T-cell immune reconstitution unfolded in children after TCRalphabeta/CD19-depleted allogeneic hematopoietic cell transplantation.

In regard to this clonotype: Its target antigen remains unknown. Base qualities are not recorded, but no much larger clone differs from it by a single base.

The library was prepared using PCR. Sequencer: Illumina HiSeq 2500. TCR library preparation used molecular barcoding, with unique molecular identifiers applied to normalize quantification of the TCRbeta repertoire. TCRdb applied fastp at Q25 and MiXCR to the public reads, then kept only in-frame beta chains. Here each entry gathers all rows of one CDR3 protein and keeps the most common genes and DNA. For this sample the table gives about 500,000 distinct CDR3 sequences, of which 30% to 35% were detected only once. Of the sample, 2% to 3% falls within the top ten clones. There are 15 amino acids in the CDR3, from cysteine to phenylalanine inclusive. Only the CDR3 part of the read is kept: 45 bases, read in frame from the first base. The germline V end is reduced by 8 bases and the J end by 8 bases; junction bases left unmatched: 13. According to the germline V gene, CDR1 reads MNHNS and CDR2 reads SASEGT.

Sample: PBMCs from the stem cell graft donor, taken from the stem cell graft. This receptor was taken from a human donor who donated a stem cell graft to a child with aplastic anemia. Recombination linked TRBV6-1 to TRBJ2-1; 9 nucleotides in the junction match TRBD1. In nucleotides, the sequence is TGTGCCAGCCGAATTTTGGGACAGGGTATCGATGAGCAGTTCTTC. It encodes CASRILGQGIDEQFF.